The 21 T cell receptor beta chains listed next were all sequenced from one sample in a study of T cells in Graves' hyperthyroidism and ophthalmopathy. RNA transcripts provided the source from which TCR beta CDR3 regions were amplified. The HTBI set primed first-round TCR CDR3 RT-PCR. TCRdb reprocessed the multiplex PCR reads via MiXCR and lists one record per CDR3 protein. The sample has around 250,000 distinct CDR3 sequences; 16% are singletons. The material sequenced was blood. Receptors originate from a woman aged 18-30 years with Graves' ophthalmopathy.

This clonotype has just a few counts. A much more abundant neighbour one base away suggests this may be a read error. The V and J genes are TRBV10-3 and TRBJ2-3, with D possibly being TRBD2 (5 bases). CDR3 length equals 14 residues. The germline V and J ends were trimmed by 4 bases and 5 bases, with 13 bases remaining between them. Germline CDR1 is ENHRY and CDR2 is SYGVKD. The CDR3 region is CAISAGRGQDTQYF. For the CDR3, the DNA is TGTGCCATCAGTGCCGGACGGGGTCAAGATACGCAGTATTTT.

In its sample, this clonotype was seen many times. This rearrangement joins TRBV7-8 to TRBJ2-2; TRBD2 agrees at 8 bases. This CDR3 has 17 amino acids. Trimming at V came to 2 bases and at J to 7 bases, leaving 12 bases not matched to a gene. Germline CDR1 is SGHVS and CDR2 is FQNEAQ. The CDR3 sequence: CASSLKLAGARDGELFF. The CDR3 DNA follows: TGTGCCAGCAGCTTAAAGCTAGCGGGTGCGCGGGACGGGGAGCTGTTTTTT.

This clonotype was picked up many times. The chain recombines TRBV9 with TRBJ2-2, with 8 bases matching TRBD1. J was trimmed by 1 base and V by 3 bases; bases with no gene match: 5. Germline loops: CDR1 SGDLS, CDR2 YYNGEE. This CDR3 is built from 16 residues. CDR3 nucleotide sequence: TGTGCCAGCAGCGAATCAGGGGGCGTGAACACCGGGGAGCTGTTTTTT. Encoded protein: CASSESGGVNTGELFF.

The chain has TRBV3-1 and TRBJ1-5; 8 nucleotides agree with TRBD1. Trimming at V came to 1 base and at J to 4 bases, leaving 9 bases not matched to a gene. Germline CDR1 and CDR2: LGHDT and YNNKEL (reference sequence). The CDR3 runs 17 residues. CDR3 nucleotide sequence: TGTGCCAGCAGCCAAGTAATGACAGGGGTAGGGAATCAGCCCCAGCATTTT. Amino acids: CASSQVMTGVGNQPQHF. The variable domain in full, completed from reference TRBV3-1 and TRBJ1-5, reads DTAVSQTPKYLVTQMGNDKSIKCEQNLGHDTMYWYKQDSKKFLKIMFSYNNKELIINETVPNRFSPKSPDKAHLNLHINSLELGDSAVYFCASSQVMTGVGNQPQHFGDGTRLSIL.

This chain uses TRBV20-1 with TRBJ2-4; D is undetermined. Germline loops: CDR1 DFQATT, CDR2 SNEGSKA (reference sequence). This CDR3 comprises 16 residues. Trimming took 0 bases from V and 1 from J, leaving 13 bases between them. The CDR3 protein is CSARDAFLGAKNIQYF. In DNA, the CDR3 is TGCAGTGCTAGAGATGCCTTTCTGGGGGCCAAAAACATTCAGTACTTC.

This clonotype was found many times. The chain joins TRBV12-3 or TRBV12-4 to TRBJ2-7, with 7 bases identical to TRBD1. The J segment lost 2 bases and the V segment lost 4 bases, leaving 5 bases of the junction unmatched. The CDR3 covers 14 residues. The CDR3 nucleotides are TGTGCCAGCAGTTGGGACAGCTCAACCTACGAGCAGTACTTC. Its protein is CASSWDSSTYEQYF.

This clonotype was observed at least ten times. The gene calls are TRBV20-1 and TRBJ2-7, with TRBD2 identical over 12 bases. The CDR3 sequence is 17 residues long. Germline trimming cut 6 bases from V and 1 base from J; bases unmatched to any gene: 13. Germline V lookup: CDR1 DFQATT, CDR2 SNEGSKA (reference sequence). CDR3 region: CSAPRPSGGGGSYEQYF. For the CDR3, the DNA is TGCAGTGCACCGAGGCCTAGCGGGGGGGGTGGGTCCTACGAGCAGTACTTC.

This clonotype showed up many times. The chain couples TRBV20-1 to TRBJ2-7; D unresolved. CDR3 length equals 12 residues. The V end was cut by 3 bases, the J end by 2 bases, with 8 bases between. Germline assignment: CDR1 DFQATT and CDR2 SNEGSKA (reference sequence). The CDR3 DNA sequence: TGCAGTGCTAGGGACGTAACCTACGAGCAGTACTTC. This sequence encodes CSARDVTYEQYF.

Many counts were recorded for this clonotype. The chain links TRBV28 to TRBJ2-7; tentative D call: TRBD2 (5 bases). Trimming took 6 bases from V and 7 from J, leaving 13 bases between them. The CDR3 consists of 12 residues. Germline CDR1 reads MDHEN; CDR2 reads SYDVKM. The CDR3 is CASSLTGIEQYF. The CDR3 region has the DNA TGTGCCAGCAGCCTGACGGGGATAGAGCAGTACTTC.

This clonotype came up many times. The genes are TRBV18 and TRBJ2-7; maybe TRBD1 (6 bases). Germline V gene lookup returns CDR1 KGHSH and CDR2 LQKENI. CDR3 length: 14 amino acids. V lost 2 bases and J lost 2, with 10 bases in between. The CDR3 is CASSPETGPYEQYF. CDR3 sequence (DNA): TGTGCCAGCTCACCAGAGACAGGACCCTACGAGCAGTACTTC.

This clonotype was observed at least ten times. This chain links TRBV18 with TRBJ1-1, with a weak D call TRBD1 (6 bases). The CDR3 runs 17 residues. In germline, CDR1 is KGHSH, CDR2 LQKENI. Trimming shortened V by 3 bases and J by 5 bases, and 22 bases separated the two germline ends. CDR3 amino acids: CASSPVVGGAKRTEAFF. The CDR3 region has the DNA TGTGCCAGCTCACCTGTGGTAGGGGGGGCGAAAAGGACTGAAGCTTTCTTT.

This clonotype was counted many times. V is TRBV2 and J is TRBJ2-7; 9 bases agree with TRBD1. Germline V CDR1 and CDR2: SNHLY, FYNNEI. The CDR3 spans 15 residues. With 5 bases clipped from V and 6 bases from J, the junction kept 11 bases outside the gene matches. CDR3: CASSYERDRASEQYF. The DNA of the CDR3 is TGTGCCAGCAGTTACGAGCGGGACAGGGCTAGCGAGCAGTACTTC.

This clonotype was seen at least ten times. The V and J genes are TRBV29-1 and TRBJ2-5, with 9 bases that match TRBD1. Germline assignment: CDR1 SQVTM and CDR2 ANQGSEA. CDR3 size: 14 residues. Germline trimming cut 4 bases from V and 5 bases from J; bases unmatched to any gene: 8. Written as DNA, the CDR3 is TGCAGCGTTGCCCCAACAGGGGGCCGGGAGACCCAGTACTTC. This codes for CSVAPTGGRETQYF.

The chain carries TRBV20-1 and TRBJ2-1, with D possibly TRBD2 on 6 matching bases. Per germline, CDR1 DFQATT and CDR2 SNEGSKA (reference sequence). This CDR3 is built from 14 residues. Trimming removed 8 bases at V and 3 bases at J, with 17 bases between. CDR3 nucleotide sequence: TGCAGTACCGGTTTCGGGACTTACTACAATGAGCAGTTCTTC. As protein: CSTGFGTYYNEQFF.

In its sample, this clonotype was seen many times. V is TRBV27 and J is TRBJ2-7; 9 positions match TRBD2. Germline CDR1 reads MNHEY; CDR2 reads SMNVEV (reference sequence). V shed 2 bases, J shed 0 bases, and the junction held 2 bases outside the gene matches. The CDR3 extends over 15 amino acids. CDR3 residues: CASSLLAGSSYEQYF. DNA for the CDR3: TGTGCCAGCAGTTTACTAGCGGGGAGCTCCTACGAGCAGTACTTC.

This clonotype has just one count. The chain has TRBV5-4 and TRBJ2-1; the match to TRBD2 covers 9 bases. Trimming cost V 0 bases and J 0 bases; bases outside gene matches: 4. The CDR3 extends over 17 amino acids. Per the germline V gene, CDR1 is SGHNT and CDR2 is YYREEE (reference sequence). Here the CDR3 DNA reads TGTGCCAGCAGCTTGGGGACTAGCGACAGCTCCTACAATGAGCAGTTCTTC. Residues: CASSLGTSDSSYNEQFF.

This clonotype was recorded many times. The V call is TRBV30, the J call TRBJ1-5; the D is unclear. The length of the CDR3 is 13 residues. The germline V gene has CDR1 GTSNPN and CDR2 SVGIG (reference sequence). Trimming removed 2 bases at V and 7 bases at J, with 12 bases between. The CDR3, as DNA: TGTGCCTGGAGTAGCAGCCGGAGGCAGCCCCAGCATTTT. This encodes CAWSSSRRQPQHF.

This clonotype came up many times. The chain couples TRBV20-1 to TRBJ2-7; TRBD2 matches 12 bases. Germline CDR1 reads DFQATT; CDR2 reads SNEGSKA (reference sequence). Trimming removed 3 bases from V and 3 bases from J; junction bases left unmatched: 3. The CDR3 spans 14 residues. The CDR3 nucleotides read TGCAGTGCTAGTCAGACTAGCGGGAGCTACGAGCAGTACTTC. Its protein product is CSASQTSGSYEQYF.

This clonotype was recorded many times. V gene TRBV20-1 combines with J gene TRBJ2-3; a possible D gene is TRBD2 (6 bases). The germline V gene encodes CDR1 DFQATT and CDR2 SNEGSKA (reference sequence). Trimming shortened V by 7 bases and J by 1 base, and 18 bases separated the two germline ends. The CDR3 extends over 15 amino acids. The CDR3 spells CSGRVGGVGTDTQYF. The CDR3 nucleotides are TGCAGTGGGAGGGTGGGGGGAGTGGGCACAGATACGCAGTATTTT.

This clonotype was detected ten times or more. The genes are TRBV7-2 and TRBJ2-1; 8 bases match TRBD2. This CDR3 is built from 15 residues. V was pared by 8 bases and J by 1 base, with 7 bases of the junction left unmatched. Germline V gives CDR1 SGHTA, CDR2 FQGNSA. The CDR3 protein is CASEAGLGSYNEQFF. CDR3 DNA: TGTGCCAGCGAAGCGGGACTAGGGTCCTACAATGAGCAGTTCTTC. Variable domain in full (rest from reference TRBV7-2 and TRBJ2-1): GAGVSQSPSNKVTEKGKDVELRCDPISGHTALYWYRQSLGQGLEFLIYFQGNSAPDKSGLPSDRFSAERTGGSVSTLTIQRTQQEDSAVYLCASEAGLGSYNEQFFGPGTRLTVL.

The CDR3 DNA reads TGTGCCAGTCGGGACCAGGGTGGGGGGACGAACACTGAAGCTTTCTTT. As protein: CASRDQGGGTNTEAFF. This chain joins TRBV19 and TRBJ1-1, with a tentative D call TRBD1 (5 bases). This CDR3 is 16 amino acids long. Per germline, CDR1 LNHDA and CDR2 SQIVND (reference sequence). The germline V and J ends were trimmed by 8 bases and 1 base, with 20 bases remaining between them.